This record covers a single T cell receptor beta chain. What it binds is unknown. Library preparation for TCR beta used quantitative 5'-RACE with molecular barcodes. TCRdb used MiXCR to reprocess the 5' RACE reads, holding one entry per CDR3 protein. The sample has some 400,000 distinct CDR3 sequences, approximately 20% seen once. With 6 bases removed from V and 7 bases from J, the gap between germline ends came to 18 bases. The CDR3 sequence is 14 residues long. Germline CDR1 and CDR2: LGHNA and YSLEER. The data belong to a study of CD8 T cells in ankylosing spondylitis. Points from the study as a whole: Disease-linked clones, CD8+, were relatively rare in peripheral blood. Disease-linked clones reportedly concentrated significantly in matched ankylosing spondylitis synovial fluid. Earlier reports found some motif variants in synovial fluid and blood in reactive arthritis. There was a TCR beta motif, made of several highly homologous variants, that appeared characteristic of ankylosing spondylitis blood.

Sequenced: blood, either unsorted or a sorted T cell fraction (not recorded which). This receptor was taken from a male donor with ankylosing spondylitis. The chain links TRBV4-3 to TRBJ1-2; perhaps TRBD1 as D (6 bases). CDR3 loop: CASRPDRTSAGYTF. As DNA, the CDR3 is TGCGCCAGCAGACCTGACAGGACCTCTGCTGGCTACACCTTC.